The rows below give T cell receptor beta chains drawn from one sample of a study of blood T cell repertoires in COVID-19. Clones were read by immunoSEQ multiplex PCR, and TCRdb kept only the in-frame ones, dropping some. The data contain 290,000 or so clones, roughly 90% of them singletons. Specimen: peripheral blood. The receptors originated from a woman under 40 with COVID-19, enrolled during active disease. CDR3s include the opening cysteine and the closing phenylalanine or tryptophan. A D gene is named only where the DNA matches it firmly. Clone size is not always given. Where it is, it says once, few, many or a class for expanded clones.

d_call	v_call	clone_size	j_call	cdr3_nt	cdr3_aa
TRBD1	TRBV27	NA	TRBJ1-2	TGTGCCAGCAGTAGGGACAGGGGGAACTATGGCTACACCTTC	CASSRDRGNYGYTF
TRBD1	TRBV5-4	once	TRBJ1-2	TGTGCCAGCAGCTTCCGGACAGGGGTTTGGGGTAACTATGGCTACACCTTC	CASSFRTGVWGNYGYTF
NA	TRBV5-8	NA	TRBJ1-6	TGTGCCAGCAGCTTGGTGGAGAATTCACCCCTCCACTTT	CASSLVENSPLHF
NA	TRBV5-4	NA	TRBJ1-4	TGTGCCAGCAGCTTGGAGCGGCACAATGAAAAACTGTTTTTT	CASSLERHNEKLFF
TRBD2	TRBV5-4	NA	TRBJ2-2	TGTGCCAGCAGCCTTGGGTCTAGCGGGATTGACACCGGGGAGCTGTTTTTT	CASSLGSSGIDTGELFF
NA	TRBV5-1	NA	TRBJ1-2	TGCGCCAGCCGCCCGAATATAAAGGACAGCTCGAGCGGCTACACCTTC	CASRPNIKDSSSGYTF
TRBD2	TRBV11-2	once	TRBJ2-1	TGTGCCAGCAGCCCAGGACTAGCGGGCAATGAGCAGTTCTTC	CASSPGLAGNEQFF
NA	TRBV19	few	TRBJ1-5	TGTGCCAGTAGTATTGTGGTTAGCGGCAATCAGCCCCAGCATTTT	CASSIVVSGNQPQHF
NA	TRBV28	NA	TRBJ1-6	TGTGCCAGCAGTTTAGAATGGGGGCCGAGTAATAATTCACCCCTCCACTTT	CASSLEWGPSNNSPLHF
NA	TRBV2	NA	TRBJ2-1	TGTGCCAAAGGCGGGCTGCCATTCTTCTACAATGAGCAGTTCTTC	CAKGGLPFFYNEQFF
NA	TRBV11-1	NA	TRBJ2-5	TGTGCCAGCAGCTCAGAATGGGAGACCCAGTACTTC	CASSSEWETQYF
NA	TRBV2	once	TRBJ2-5	TGTGCCAGCAGTACAGGGTTCGGCCGGGAGACCCAGTACTTC	CASSTGFGRETQYF
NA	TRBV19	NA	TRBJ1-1	TGTGCCAGTAGTATAGAGGGGGGCCGCGGGGGCACTGAAGCTTTCTTT	CASSIEGGRGGTEAFF
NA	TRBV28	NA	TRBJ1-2	TGTGCCAGCAGTTTATCTAACAGCTATGGCTACACCTTC	CASSLSNSYGYTF
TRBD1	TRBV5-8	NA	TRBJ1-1	TGTGCCAGCAGCTTGGTCCAGGGGGCGAGGACTGAAGCTTTCTTT	CASSLVQGARTEAFF
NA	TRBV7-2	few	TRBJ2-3	TGTGCCAGCAGCGCAAACAGCGGGAGCACAGATACGCAGTATTTT	CASSANSGSTDTQYF
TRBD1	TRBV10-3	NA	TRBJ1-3	TGTGCCATCAGTGAATCCGGGACAGGGGGCACTGGAAACACCATATATTTT	CAISESGTGGTGNTIYF
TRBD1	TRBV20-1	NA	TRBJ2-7	TGCAGTGCCAGTGGACCGGGACAGAGTTTCTACGAGCAGTACTTC	CSASGPGQSFYEQYF
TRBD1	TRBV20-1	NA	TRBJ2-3	TGCAGTGCTAGTAGGGACAGCCACCAGGGCAGCACAGATACGCAGTATTTT	CSASRDSHQGSTDTQYF
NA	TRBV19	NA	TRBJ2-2	TGTGGTGACGGAGCCGGGGAGCTGTTTTTT	CGDGAGELFF
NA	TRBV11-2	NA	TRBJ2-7	TGTGCCAGCAGCTTTGAGGGATTAGGGCAGTACTTC	CASSFEGLGQYF
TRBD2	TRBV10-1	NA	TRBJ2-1	TGCGCCAGCAGTGAGTATGCGGGAGTGGGGCACAATGAGCAGTTCTTC	CASSEYAGVGHNEQFF
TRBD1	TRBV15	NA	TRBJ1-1	TGTGCCAGCCAGGGGGGAGGGAACACTGAAGCTTTCTTT	CASQGGGNTEAFF
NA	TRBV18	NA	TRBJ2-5	TGTGCCAGCTCACCCAGGGTCCAGGAGACCCAGTACTTC	CASSPRVQETQYF
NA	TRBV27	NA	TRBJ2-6	TGTGCCAGCAGAGGCGACAGAAGCTCTGGGGCCAACGTCCTGACTTTC	CASRGDRSSGANVLTF
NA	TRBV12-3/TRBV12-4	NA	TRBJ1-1	TGTGCCAGTCGGAGGATGCACACTGAAGCTTTCTTT	CASRRMHTEAFF
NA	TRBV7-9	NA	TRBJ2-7	TGTGCCAGCTCCCGGTTGTCCGGGAACCTCTACGAGCAGTACTTC	CASSRLSGNLYEQYF
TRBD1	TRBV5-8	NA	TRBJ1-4	TGTGCCAGCAGCTTGATCCGACAGGGGAATGAAAAACTGTTTTTT	CASSLIRQGNEKLFF
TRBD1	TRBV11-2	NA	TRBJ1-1	TGTGCCAGCAGCTTAGGCCACAGGGGGTTGACTTTCTTT	CASSLGHRGLTFF
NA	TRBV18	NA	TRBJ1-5	TGTGCCAGCTCACCCCAACCTTTGAGCCAGCCCCAGCATTTT	CASSPQPLSQPQHF
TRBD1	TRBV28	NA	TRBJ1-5	TGTGCCAGCAGTTTATATGGGACAGATAGCAATCAGCCCCAGCATTTT	CASSLYGTDSNQPQHF
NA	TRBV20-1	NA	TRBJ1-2	TGCAGTGCTCTAGTCTCGAAGGGCTACACCTTC	CSALVSKGYTF
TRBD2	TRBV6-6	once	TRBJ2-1	TGTGCCAGCAGTCAAACGGGACTAGCTTCGGAGCAGTTCTTC	CASSQTGLASEQFF
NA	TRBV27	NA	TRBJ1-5	TGTGCCAGCAGTCCGCACTTTAGGGAGACAAATCAGCCCCAGCATTTT	CASSPHFRETNQPQHF
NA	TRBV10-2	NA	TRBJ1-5	TGCGCCAGCAGTGAGTCGGCAGGGCGAAGTCAGCCCCAGCATTTT	CASSESAGRSQPQHF
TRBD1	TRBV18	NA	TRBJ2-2	TGTGCCAGCTCACCACTACAGGGGTCCAACACCGGGGAGCTGTTTTTT	CASSPLQGSNTGELFF
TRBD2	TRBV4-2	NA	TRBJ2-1	TGTGCCAGCAGCCAAGAGCCTAGCGGGAGGGCCATCGATGAGCAGTTCTTC	CASSQEPSGRAIDEQFF
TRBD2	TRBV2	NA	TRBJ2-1	TGTGCCAGCAGTAGCGGGACTAGCGTCTATGAGCAGTTCTTC	CASSSGTSVYEQFF
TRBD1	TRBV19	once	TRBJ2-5	TGTGCCAGTAGTATAGAGAACAGGGGCCCAGAGACCCAGTACTTC	CASSIENRGPETQYF
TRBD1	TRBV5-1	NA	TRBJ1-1	TGCGCCAGCAGCTTGGAAGCAGGGGGCAAGTTCAGTGAAGCTTTCTTT	CASSLEAGGKFSEAFF
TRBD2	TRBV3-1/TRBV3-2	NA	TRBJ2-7	TGTGCCAGCAGCCCCGGGACTAGCGACTACGAGCAGTACTTC	CASSPGTSDYEQYF
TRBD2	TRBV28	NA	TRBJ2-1	TGTGCCAGCATAGCGGGAGGGAACAATGAGCAGTTCTTC	CASIAGGNNEQFF
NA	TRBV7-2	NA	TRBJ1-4	TGTGCCAGCAGCTTAAGGGGGTTAGAAAAACTGTTTTTT	CASSLRGLEKLFF
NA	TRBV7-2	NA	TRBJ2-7	TGTGCCAGCAGCTCTAGCGCGGGCTACGAGCAGTACTTC	CASSSSAGYEQYF
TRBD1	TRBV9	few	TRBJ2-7	TGTGCCAGCAGCCCCCAGGGGACAGGGGTTGACGAGCAGTACTTC	CASSPQGTGVDEQYF
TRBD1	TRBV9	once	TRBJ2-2	TGTGCCAGCAGCGTTCTACAGGGGGCCACCGGGGAGCTGTTTTTT	CASSVLQGATGELFF
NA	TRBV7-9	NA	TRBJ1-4	TGTGCCAGCAGCTCCAACAGTGGTCCCGGACTGTTTTTT	CASSSNSGPGLFF
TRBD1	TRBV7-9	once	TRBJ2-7	TGTGCCAGCAGCTTAGCAGGGACAGGGTCTGGCGAGCAGTACTTC	CASSLAGTGSGEQYF
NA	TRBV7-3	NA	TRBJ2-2	TGTGCCAGCAGCTTACAGGGCAGGGGCACCGGGGAGCTGTTTTTT	CASSLQGRGTGELFF
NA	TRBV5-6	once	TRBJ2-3	TGTGCCAGCAGCTTACAGGAAGATACGCAGTATTTT	CASSLQEDTQYF
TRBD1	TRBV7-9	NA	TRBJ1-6	TGTGCCAGCAGCCGGGACAGGGTGGACTCACCCCTCCACTTT	CASSRDRVDSPLHF
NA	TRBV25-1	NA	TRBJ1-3	TGTGCCAGCAGCCCAGCGACGGGTGGAAACACCATATATTTT	CASSPATGGNTIYF
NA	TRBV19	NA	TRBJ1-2	TGTGCCAGTAGTATTCGGACAGAAATTAACTATGGCTACACCTTC	CASSIRTEINYGYTF
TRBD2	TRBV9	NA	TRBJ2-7	TGTGCCAGCAGCGTGGGACTAGGAGCCCCCCTCGAGCAGTACTTC	CASSVGLGAPLEQYF
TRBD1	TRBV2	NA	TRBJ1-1	TGTGCCAGCAGTGTACCGACAGGGTCCCTGGGCACTGAAGCTTTCTTT	CASSVPTGSLGTEAFF